A selection of T cell receptor beta chains follows, all from one sample in a study of PD-L1 blockade in urothelial cancer. Sequencing used immunoSEQ multiplex PCR; TCRdb keeps in-frame clones, though not all of them. The sample has 90,000 or so clones; 90% are singletons. The sample in question was PBMCs, obtained around atezolizumab (anti-PD-L1) treatment. These receptors came from a man in his 60s with urothelial cancer. CDR3s include the opening cysteine and the closing phenylalanine or tryptophan. D genes are given only for firm matches. Clone size appears in some rows only: once, few, many, or a class for an expanded clone.

.,TRBV29-1,TRBJ2-5,TRBD2,CSAVDTSGAKETQYF,TGCAGCGCTGTCGATACTAGCGGGGCAAAAGAGACCCAGTACTTC
.,TRBV6-6,TRBJ2-2,TRBD2,CASSQAGGNTGELFF,TGTGCCAGCAGCCAAGCGGGAGGGAACACCGGGGAGCTGTTTTTT
.,TRBV29-1,TRBJ1-2,.,CSVDVGATYGYTF,TGCAGCGTTGATGTGGGGGCGACCTATGGCTACACCTTC
.,TRBV19,TRBJ2-4,.,CASSPSSQGRGVKAKNIQYF,TGTGCCAGTAGTCCCTCCTCCCAGGGGAGGGGAGTGAAGGCCAAAAACATTCAGTACTTC
once,TRBV5-6,TRBJ1-1,.,CASSLGPGGYLAFF,TGTGCCAGCAGCTTGGGCCCGGGGGGGTATCTGGCTTTCTTT
once,TRBV19,TRBJ1-6,TRBD1,CASSIRDRGSPLHF,TGTGCCAGTAGCATCCGGGACAGGGGATCACCCCTCCACTTT
.,TRBV6-4,TRBJ1-2,TRBD1,CASSVETRDSTYILYGYTF,TGTGCCAGCAGTGTCGAAACCCGGGACAGCACCTATATCCTCTATGGCTACACCTTC
.,TRBV19,TRBJ2-1,.,CASSTFSPADNEQFF,TGTGCCAGTAGTACGTTCTCACCCGCAGACAATGAGCAGTTCTTC
.,TRBV15,TRBJ2-7,.,CATSSDKTGFGEQYF,TGTGCCACCAGCAGTGACAAGACAGGTTTCGGCGAGCAGTACTTC
once,TRBV7-2,TRBJ1-2,TRBD1,CASSSGQARGYTF,TGTGCCAGCAGCTCGGGACAGGCGCGCGGCTACACCTTC
.,TRBV9,TRBJ1-4,.,CASSPDRLGTNEKLFF,TGTGCCAGCAGCCCCGACAGGCTGGGAACTAATGAAAAACTGTTTTTT
.,TRBV28,TRBJ2-7,TRBD1,CASSQQGANYEQYF,TGTGCCAGCAGTCAACAGGGGGCGAACTACGAGCAGTACTTC
.,TRBV13,TRBJ1-2,.,CASSLGIYGYTF,TGTGCCAGCAGCTTAGGTATCTATGGCTACACCTTC
.,TRBV5-8,TRBJ1-5,TRBD1,CASSFDRGSGQPQHF,TGTGCCAGCAGTTTCGACAGGGGCTCGGGTCAGCCCCAGCATTTT
.,TRBV19,TRBJ1-1,.,CASKAGVGGTEAFF,TGTGCCAGTAAAGCAGGGGTAGGGGGCACTGAAGCTTTCTTT
.,TRBV5-8,TRBJ1-5,.,CASSLFGGQPQHF,TGTGCCAGCAGCCTGTTCGGGGGTCAGCCCCAGCATTTT
few,TRBV6-1,TRBJ2-7,.,CASISGRVNEQYF,TGTGCCAGCATCTCAGGCAGGGTCAACGAGCAGTACTTC
.,TRBV5-1,TRBJ2-1,TRBD1,CASSRTGGYNEQFF,TGCGCCAGCAGCCGGACAGGGGGCTACAATGAGCAGTTCTTC
.,TRBV2,TRBJ2-3,TRBD1,CASSGLPRDRFTDTQYF,TGTGCCAGCAGTGGCCTCCCCCGGGACAGATTCACAGATACGCAGTATTTT
once,TRBV7-9,TRBJ2-7,TRBD2,CASSTGLARGEQYF,TGTGCCAGCAGCACGGGACTAGCGAGAGGCGAGCAGTACTTC
.,TRBV2,TRBJ2-3,TRBD2,CASSDGSGGWADTQYF,TGTGCCAGCAGTGATGGTAGCGGGGGGTGGGCAGATACGCAGTATTTT
.,TRBV9,TRBJ2-5,TRBD1,CASSAGTGRLETQYF,TGTGCCAGCAGCGCCGGGACAGGCCGCTTAGAGACCCAGTACTTC
.,TRBV28,TRBJ1-4,TRBD1,CASSGGTNEKLFF,TGTGCCAGTTCAGGGGGAACTAATGAAAAACTGTTTTTT
.,TRBV15,TRBJ1-2,TRBD1,CATSRTVTGGAYGYTF,TGTGCCACCAGCAGGACCGTCACAGGGGGCGCCTATGGCTACACCTTC
.,TRBV6-1,TRBJ1-1,.,CASRPTGNTEAFF,TGTGCCAGCAGGCCAACAGGGAACACTGAAGCTTTCTTT
.,TRBV7-2,TRBJ2-7,.,CASSLGSAGSYEQYF,TGTGCCAGCAGCTTAGGGTCTGCCGGTAGCTACGAGCAGTACTTC
.,TRBV6-1,TRBJ1-2,.,CASIDSQGGYGYTF,TGTGCCAGCATAGATAGCCAGGGCGGCTATGGCTACACCTTC
.,TRBV4-1,TRBJ2-2,TRBD2,CASSQAGTSGVHGELFF,TGCGCCAGCAGCCAAGCAGGGACTAGCGGGGTCCACGGGGAGCTGTTTTTT
.,TRBV7-2,TRBJ2-7,.,CASSSAYEQYF,TGTGCCAGCAGCTCAGCCTACGAGCAGTACTTC
.,TRBV28,TRBJ2-7,TRBD2,CASSLIAGTSSYEQYF,TGTGCCAGCAGTTTAATAGCGGGAACGAGCTCCTACGAGCAGTACTTC
few,TRBV7-2,TRBJ2-1,TRBD2,CASRPGGTSSYNEQFF,TGTGCCAGCAGACCGGGAGGGACGAGCTCCTACAATGAGCAGTTCTTC
.,TRBV5-5,TRBJ2-7,TRBD1,CASSFTGGEHEQYF,TGTGCCAGCAGCTTCACAGGGGGCGAACACGAGCAGTACTTC
.,TRBV12-2,TRBJ2-7,.,CASRPGQGGSYEQYF,TGTGCAAGTCGCCCGGGACAGGGGGGCTCCTACGAGCAGTACTTC
.,TRBV9,TRBJ2-1,TRBD2,CASSAAGTSGLSSYNEQFF,TGTGCCAGCAGCGCCGCCGGGACTAGCGGGCTGAGCTCCTACAATGAGCAGTTCTTC
.,TRBV6-5,TRBJ2-7,TRBD1,CASSSPRDRGSYEQYF,TGTGCCAGCAGTTCCCCCCGGGACAGGGGATCCTACGAGCAGTACTTC
.,TRBV7-2,TRBJ1-2,.,CASSLGESGWGGGYTF,TGTGCCAGCAGCTTAGGGGAATCGGGATGGGGAGGTGGCTACACCTTC
.,TRBV30,TRBJ2-6,.,CAWSIGSSSGANVLTF,TGTGCCTGGAGCATTGGCTCCTCGTCTGGGGCCAACGTCCTGACTTTC
few,TRBV6-1,TRBJ1-2,TRBD1,CASSAGQILPYGYTF,TGTGCCAGCAGCGCGGGACAGATACTTCCCTATGGCTACACCTTC
.,TRBV23-1,TRBJ1-4,.,CASSTGKTNEKLFF,TGCGCCAGCAGCACAGGTAAAACTAATGAAAAACTGTTTTTT
.,TRBV6-1,TRBJ2-7,.,CASGPTYEQYF,TGTGCCAGCGGGCCTACCTACGAGCAGTACTTC
.,TRBV29-1,TRBJ2-7,TRBD1,CSASGTGGYEQYF,TGCAGCGCCTCCGGGACAGGGGGCTACGAGCAGTACTTC
.,TRBV28,TRBJ1-2,.,CASSFPSPDIIRGYTF,TGTGCCAGCAGTTTCCCATCCCCCGACATCATTCGTGGCTACACCTTC
.,TRBV5-1,TRBJ2-2,TRBD1,CASSLRVQGATGELFF,TGCGCCAGCAGCTTAAGAGTACAGGGGGCAACCGGGGAGCTGTTTTTT
.,TRBV15,TRBJ2-7,.,CATSRGPLAPSSYEQYF,TGTGCCACCAGCAGAGGCCCCCTAGCGCCAAGCTCCTACGAGCAGTACTTC
.,TRBV18,TRBJ1-1,.,CASSPYGGEAFF,TGTGCCAGCTCACCATACGGGGGTGAAGCTTTCTTT
.,TRBV30,TRBJ2-3,TRBD2,CAWTRSGGADTQYF,TGTGCCTGGACGCGGAGCGGGGGGGCAGATACGCAGTATTTT
.,TRBV5-6,TRBJ2-7,TRBD2,CASSSLLAGRYEQYF,TGTGCCAGCAGCTCATTACTAGCGGGACGGTACGAGCAGTACTTC
.,TRBV18,TRBJ2-5,TRBD2,CASSRREEQETQYF,TGTGCCAGCTCACGGCGGGAGGAGCAAGAGACCCAGTACTTC